What follows are 27 T cell receptor beta chains derived from one specimen sequenced in a study of blood T cell repertoires in COVID-19. Here immunoSEQ multiplex PCR was the method, and the copy in TCRdb shows in-frame clones only, minus some. The sample yields under 250,000 clones, 85% seen once. Sequenced input: PBMCs or T cells enriched from blood (not recorded which). These TCRs come from a woman between 45 and 60 years old with acute COVID-19.

CDR3 loop: CASSQGGSESEAFF. The CDR3 DNA reads as TGCGCCAGCAGCCAAGGGGGCTCCGAGTCTGAAGCTTTCTTT. The genes are TRBV5-1 and TRBJ1-1, with 7 bases lining up with TRBD1. There are 14 residues in the CDR3. The V gene end was trimmed by 4 bases and the J gene end by 6 bases; junction bases not matched to a gene: 9. Per germline, CDR1 SGHRS and CDR2 YFSETQ.

This clone appeared a single time. The chain carries TRBV27 and TRBJ2-2; the D gene is possibly TRBD2 (6 bases). The CDR3 spans 17 residues. Germline lookup yields CDR1 MNHEY and CDR2 SMNVEV (reference sequence). Trimming cost V 9 bases and J 4 bases, with 24 bases left between them. This chain's CDR3 is CASQPARGTQGTGELFF. The DNA for the CDR3 is TGTGCCAGTCAGCCGGCACGGGGGACCCAGGGCACCGGGGAGCTGTTTTTT.

This chain joins TRBV6-1 and TRBJ1-4; D remains ambiguous. CDR3 size: 16 residues. Germline values: CDR1 MNHNS, CDR2 SASEGT. V gave up 2 bases and J gave up 4 bases, with 14 bases separating them. The CDR3 sequence is CASSESSFLYNEKLFF. DNA for the CDR3: TGTGCCAGCAGTGAATCCAGTTTCTTATATAATGAAAAACTGTTTTTT.

The chain uses TRBV3-1 (or the pseudogene TRBV3-2) and TRBJ1-5; D not resolved. This CDR3 is built from 13 residues. CDR1 is LGHDT, CDR2 YNNKEL, per germline (reference sequence). The V and J ends lost 1 base and 3 bases respectively, with 4 bases between them. The CDR3 loop is CASSQGANQPQHF. In DNA, the CDR3 is TGTGCCAGCAGCCAAGGGGCCAATCAGCCCCAGCATTTT.

A word on this clone: Other DNA variants within this sample encode the same CDR3. CDR3: CASSVGGTYGYTF. DNA for the CDR3: TGTGCCAGCAGCGTAGGCGGAACGTATGGCTACACCTTC. This chain links TRBV9 with TRBJ1-2; D call uncertain. Trimming left V 0 bases short and J 5 bases short, with 8 bases between. Germline CDR1 reads SGDLS; CDR2 reads YYNGEE. The CDR3 consists of 13 residues.

The chain uses TRBV4-1 and TRBJ1-5; D remains ambiguous. Germline assignment: CDR1 MGHRA and CDR2 YSYEKL. Trimming shortened V by 1 base and J by 0 bases, and 10 bases separated the two germline ends. CDR3 length: 16 amino acids. The CDR3 reads CASSQGYGISNQPQHF. CDR3 sequence (DNA): TGCGCCAGCAGCCAAGGGTACGGGATTAGCAATCAGCCCCAGCATTTT.

The rearrangement uses TRBV10-3 and TRBJ2-3; 11 positions match TRBD1. V shed 2 bases, J shed 4 bases, and the junction held 5 bases outside the gene matches. The V gene's germline CDR1 is ENHRY and CDR2 SYGVKD. The CDR3 runs to 16 residues. The CDR3 sequence is CAISERDRGSPDTQYF. CDR3 nucleotide sequence: TGTGCCATCAGTGAGAGGGACAGGGGGAGCCCAGATACGCAGTATTTT.

CDR3 amino acids: CASSRYSTEAFF. Here the CDR3 DNA reads TGTGCCAGCTCCCGGTATTCGACTGAAGCTTTCTTT. The chain joins TRBV18 to TRBJ1-1; no clear D. Germline values: CDR1 KGHSH, CDR2 LQKENI. The CDR3 extends over 12 amino acids. The germline V and J ends were trimmed by 6 bases and 5 bases, with 10 bases remaining between them.

This clone was observed once. The chain combines TRBV6-5 with TRBJ2-1; D perhaps matches TRBD2 (6 bases). The CDR3 has 15 residues. Germline CDR1 and CDR2: MNHEY and SVGAGI. Trimming stripped 6 bases from V and 4 bases from J, with 16 bases between. CDR3 sequence reads: CASRRDSGPYNEQFF. CDR3 bases: TGTGCCAGCAGGCGGGACTCTGGGCCTTACAATGAGCAGTTCTTC.

This chain links TRBV12-3 or TRBV12-4 with TRBJ2-7; D is ambiguous. The CDR3 consists of 12 residues. Here the CDR3 reads CEDRVPRYEQYF. DNA for the CDR3: TGTGAAGACCGGGTACCCCGGTACGAGCAGTACTTC.

V and J are TRBV9 and TRBJ1-5; D remains ambiguous. V was pared by 4 bases and J by 0 bases, with 11 bases between. Germline V gene sequence: CDR1 SGDLS, CDR2 YYNGEE. This CDR3 has 15 amino acids. DNA of the CDR3: TGTGCCAGCAGCTTTACCGGGGATAGCAATCAGCCCCAGCATTTT. Translating it yields CASSFTGDSNQPQHF.

J is TRBJ2-1 and V is TRBV18; 9 bases are shared with TRBD1. Germline V gene lookup returns CDR1 KGHSH and CDR2 LQKENI. The junction had 8 bases not matched to a gene; V was cut back by 5 bases and J by 6 bases. The CDR3 sequence is 15 residues long. CDR3: CASSTWTGESNEQFF. As DNA, the CDR3 is TGTGCCAGCTCAACCTGGACAGGGGAGAGCAATGAGCAGTTCTTC. Supplemented by reference TRBV18 and TRBJ2-1, the full variable domain reads NAGVMQNPRHLVRRRGQEARLRCSPMKGHSHVYWYRQLPEEGLKFMVYLQKENIIDESGMPKERFSAEFPKEGPSILRIQQVVRGDSAAYFCASSTWTGESNEQFFGPGTRLTVL.

This clone is a singleton in its sample. The chain joins TRBV6-5 to TRBJ1-1; D is perhaps TRBD1 (5 bases). The ends were cut back, 5 bases at V and 4 bases at J, with 14 bases in the middle. The CDR3 spans 14 residues. From germline, CDR1 is MNHEY and CDR2 SVGAGI. The CDR3: CASSLRRGSTEAFF. Written as DNA, the CDR3 is TGTGCCAGCAGTCTGAGACGGGGGAGCACTGAAGCTTTCTTT.

The gene calls are TRBV5-6 and TRBJ1-2; TRBD1 agrees at 7 bases. V shed 0 bases, J shed 7 bases, and the junction held 3 bases outside the gene matches. The CDR3 runs to 13 residues. The V gene's germline CDR1 is SGHDT and CDR2 YYEEEE. The CDR3: CASSLAGGGGYTF. The CDR3 nucleotides read TGTGCCAGCAGCTTGGCAGGGGGAGGTGGCTACACCTTC.

The gene calls are TRBV18 and TRBJ1-1; no clear D. This CDR3 comprises 13 residues. Germline CDR1 and CDR2: KGHSH and LQKENI. The V end was cut by 8 bases, the J end by 0 bases, with 10 bases between. CDR3 bases: TGTGCCAGCCGTGTTGACTTGAACACTGAAGCTTTCTTT. Its protein product is CASRVDLNTEAFF. The entire variable domain, with the rest obtained from reference TRBV18 and TRBJ1-1, is as follows: NAGVMQNPRHLVRRRGQEARLRCSPMKGHSHVYWYRQLPEEGLKFMVYLQKENIIDESGMPKERFSAEFPKEGPSILRIQQVVRGDSAAYFCASRVDLNTEAFFGQGTRLTVV.

The CDR3 DNA reads TGTGCCAGCAGTAACGGGGGGGCCTTAGTCGGGGAGCTGTTTTTT. Its translation: CASSNGGALVGELFF. The chain combines TRBV6-2 or TRBV6-3 with TRBJ2-2; 8 bases are a match to TRBD2. CDR3 length: 15 residues. Germline lookup yields CDR1 MNHEY and CDR2 SVGEGT. V trimming: 5 bases; J trimming: 7 bases; junction bases outside the gene matches: 9.

The chain joins TRBV9 to TRBJ1-2; D not certain. Trimming removed 4 bases at V and 0 bases at J, with 13 bases between. The CDR3 runs 15 residues. From germline, CDR1 is SGDLS and CDR2 YYNGEE. The CDR3 protein is CASSPDDFSNYGYTF. CDR3 nucleotide sequence: TGTGCCAGCAGCCCCGATGACTTCTCTAACTATGGCTACACCTTC.

A few counts support this clone. V and J are TRBV27 and TRBJ1-1; the match to TRBD1 covers 7 bases. V was pared by 5 bases and J by 0 bases, with 9 bases of the junction left unmatched. The CDR3 is made up of 16 amino acids. The germline V gene has CDR1 MNHEY and CDR2 SMNVEV (reference sequence). The DNA for the CDR3 is TGTGCCAGCAGTCCCCCAGAAGACAGGGTGAACACTGAAGCTTTCTTT. Translation gives CASSPPEDRVNTEAFF.

Comment on this clone: Other DNA variants within this sample encode the same CDR3. V gene TRBV9 combines with J gene TRBJ1-4, with TRBD1 identical over 9 bases. With V trimmed by 3 bases and J by 4 bases, 1 base remained unmatched. This CDR3 is 14 amino acids long. Germline CDR1 SGDLS, CDR2 YYNGEE. The CDR3, as DNA: TGTGCCAGCAGCGGGGGACAGGGTAATGAAAAACTGTTTTTT. This codes for CASSGGQGNEKLFF. Based on the CDR3 plus reference TRBV9 and TRBJ1-4, the full variable domain is DSGVTQTPKHLITATGQRVTLRCSPRSGDLSVYWYQQSLDQGLQFLIQYYNGEERAKGNILERFSAQQFPDLHSELNLSSLELGDSALYFCASSGGQGNEKLFFGSGTQLSVL.

CDR3 residues: CASSLVEVPEAFF. CDR3 nucleotides: TGTGCCAGCAGCTTGGTCGAGGTCCCTGAAGCTTTCTTT. This chain connects TRBV5-4 to TRBJ1-1; D gene uncertain. The CDR3 runs to 13 residues. V was shortened by 0 bases and J by 6 bases, with 9 bases between the two germline ends. Germline CDR1 SGHNT, CDR2 YYREEE (reference sequence).

V is TRBV7-2 and J is TRBJ2-1; 7 nucleotides agree with TRBD1. Trimming cost V 4 bases and J 2 bases; bases outside gene matches: 5. From germline, CDR1 is SGHTA and CDR2 FQGNSA. This CDR3 has 15 residues. CDR3 sequence: CASSYDRATYNEQFF. The CDR3 coding sequence is TGTGCCAGCAGCTACGACAGGGCCACCTACAATGAGCAGTTCTTC. The full variable domain, completed using reference TRBV7-2 and TRBJ2-1, is GAGVSQSPSNKVTEKGKDVELRCDPISGHTALYWYRQSLGQGLEFLIYFQGNSAPDKSGLPSDRFSAERTGGSVSTLTIQRTQQEDSAVYLCASSYDRATYNEQFFGPGTRLTVL.

V gene TRBV4-3 combines with J gene TRBJ2-7; D is possibly TRBD1 (6 bases). The CDR3 has 15 amino acids. Germline V lookup: CDR1 LGHNA, CDR2 YSLEER. With 0 bases removed from V and 0 bases from J, the gap between germline ends came to 9 bases. The CDR3 loop reads CASSQEGAPSYEQYF. The CDR3 DNA follows: TGCGCCAGCAGCCAAGAGGGGGCTCCCTCCTACGAGCAGTACTTC.

This chain links TRBV7-2 with TRBJ2-2; 12 bases line up with TRBD2. CDR1 and CDR2 from the germline V gene are SGHTA and FQGNSA. This CDR3 has 14 amino acids. V was pared by 3 bases and J by 8 bases, with 1 base of the junction left unmatched. The CDR3 region is CASSFGLAGGELFF. CDR3 sequence (DNA): TGTGCCAGCAGCTTTGGACTAGCGGGGGGGGAGCTGTTTTTT.

Only a few counts were recorded for this clone. The rearrangement joins TRBV7-6 to TRBJ2-1, with 14 bases aligning to TRBD2. The trim removed 1 base at V and 5 bases at J, leaving 4 bases unmatched. The CDR3 runs to 17 residues. Per the germline V gene, CDR1 is SGHVS and CDR2 is FNYEAQ. DNA of the CDR3: TGTGCCAGCAGCTTAGGAATGGGACTAGCGGGGGACAATGAGCAGTTCTTC. It is translated as CASSLGMGLAGDNEQFF.

The chain uses TRBV5-1 and TRBJ2-3; D might be TRBD1 (5 bases). The germline V and J ends were trimmed by 1 base and 4 bases, with 16 bases remaining between them. This CDR3 is built from 16 residues. Germline CDR1 and CDR2: SGHRS and YFSETQ. The CDR3 nucleotides are TGCGCCAGCAGCTTGCCGGACATAGTTGGATCAGATACGCAGTATTTT. Protein sequence: CASSLPDIVGSDTQYF.

CDR3 amino acids: CTSSQGKWTTYQETQYF. In DNA, the CDR3 is TGCACCAGCAGCCAAGGGAAATGGACTACGTACCAAGAGACCCAGTACTTC. The genes are TRBV1 and TRBJ2-5; the D call in the table, TRBD2, was not verified against the DNA. TRBV1 is deemed a pseudogene. The CDR3 covers 17 residues.

The chain is built from TRBV5-4 and TRBJ1-1, with 7 nucleotides matching TRBD1. The CDR3 spans 14 residues. The ends lost 5 bases at V and 6 bases at J; junction bases unmatched: 10. Germline values: CDR1 SGHNT, CDR2 YYREEE (reference sequence). The CDR3 coding sequence is TGTGCCAGCAGGCCCCCAGGGGGGTGGGCTGAAGCTTTCTTT. Translation: CASRPPGGWAEAFF.